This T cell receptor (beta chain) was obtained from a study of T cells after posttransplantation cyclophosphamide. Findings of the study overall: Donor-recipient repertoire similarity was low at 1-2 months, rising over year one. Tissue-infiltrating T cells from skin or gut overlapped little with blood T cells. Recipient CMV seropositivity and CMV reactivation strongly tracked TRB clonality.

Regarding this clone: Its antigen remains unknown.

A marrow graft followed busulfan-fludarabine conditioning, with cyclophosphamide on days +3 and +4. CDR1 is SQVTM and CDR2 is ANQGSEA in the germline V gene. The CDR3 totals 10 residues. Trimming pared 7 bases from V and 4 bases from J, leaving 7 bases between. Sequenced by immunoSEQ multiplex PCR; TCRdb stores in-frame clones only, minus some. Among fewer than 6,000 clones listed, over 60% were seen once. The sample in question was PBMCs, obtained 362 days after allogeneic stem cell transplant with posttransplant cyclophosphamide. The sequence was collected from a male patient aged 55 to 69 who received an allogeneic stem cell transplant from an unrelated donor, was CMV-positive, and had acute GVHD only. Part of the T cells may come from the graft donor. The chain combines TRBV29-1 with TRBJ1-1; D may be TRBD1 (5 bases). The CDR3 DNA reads TGCAGCGCCGGGGGCACTGAAGCTTTCTTT. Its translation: CSAGGTEAFF.